The 9 T cell receptor beta chains listed next were all sequenced from one sample in a study of cytomegalovirus exposure and HLA in healthy donors. PCR was performed using 60 Vbeta and 13 Jbeta primers. The repertoire was sequenced with immunoSEQ multiplex PCR; TCRdb's copy has only in-frame clones and lacks some. The sample carries around 150,000 clones, roughly 80% recorded once. Material for sequencing was PBMCs. These receptors were collected from a woman aged 40 to 50 in good health and CMV-seropositive.

This chain joins TRBV5-6 and TRBJ2-7, with TRBD2 as a possible D gene (5 bases). V gave up 1 base and J gave up 6 bases, with 17 bases separating them. The CDR3 is made up of 15 amino acids. Germline CDR1 and CDR2: SGHDT and YYEEEE. This CDR3 reads CASSLRAGLPGEQYF. The CDR3 DNA is TGTGCCAGCAGCTTGAGGGCCGGACTCCCGGGCGAGCAGTACTTC.

The CDR3 coding sequence is TGCGCCAGCAGCTTGGTTCCGGGGACAGGAGGTCAGCCCCAGCATTTT. Translation: CASSLVPGTGGQPQHF. This chain joins TRBV5-1 and TRBJ1-5; 8 nucleotides line up with TRBD1. With V trimmed by 0 bases and J by 6 bases, 8 bases remained unmatched. The CDR3 has 16 amino acids. Germline V CDR1 and CDR2: SGHRS, YFSETQ.

The chain employs TRBV2 and TRBJ2-7; a weak D match, TRBD2 (6 bases). Trimming cost V 7 bases and J 3 bases, with 19 bases left between them. This CDR3 has 15 amino acids. Germline V CDR1 and CDR2: SNHLY, FYNNEI. The CDR3 DNA reads TGTGCCAGCACTGCCCCGGGGGTCTCTAACTACGAGCAGTACTTC. The encoded protein is CASTAPGVSNYEQYF.

CDR3 amino acids: CASRANPSTDTQYF. CDR3 in DNA: TGTGCCAGCCGAGCGAATCCTAGCACAGATACGCAGTATTTT. V usage is TRBV19 and J usage is TRBJ2-3, with D unclear. The V end was cut by 9 bases, the J end by 0 bases, with 13 bases between. CDR1 and CDR2 from the germline V gene are LNHDA and SQIVND (reference sequence). The CDR3 is made up of 14 amino acids.

This chain joins TRBV11-2 and TRBJ1-2, with TRBD1 matching 7 bases. This CDR3 is built from 16 residues. Germline V gene sequence: CDR1 SGHAT, CDR2 FQNNGV. V gave up 1 base and J gave up 8 bases; unmatched junction bases: 13. CDR3 nucleotides: TGTGCCAGCAGCTTAGGAGGGGGCAGGGCCTCCTGGGGCTACACCTTC. Translated, it gives CASSLGGGRASWGYTF.

The chain joins TRBV18 to TRBJ1-1; D uncertain. Trimming removed 2 bases from V and 2 bases from J, with 9 bases in between. Germline lookup yields CDR1 KGHSH and CDR2 LQKENI. This CDR3 region has 14 residues. The CDR3 protein is CASSPDARNTEAFF. The CDR3 nucleotides are TGTGCCAGCTCACCAGATGCCAGAAACACTGAAGCTTTCTTT.

This sequence joins TRBV27 and TRBJ2-4; no clear D. Trimming took off 3 bases at V and 14 bases at J, with 17 bases between the two ends. Per germline, CDR1 MNHEY and CDR2 SMNVEV (reference sequence). This CDR3 is 13 amino acids long. CDR3 DNA: TGTGCCAGCAGTTTCGACCCCTGGGCAGGAAAGTACTTC. It yields the protein CASSFDPWAGKYF.

This clone has just a few counts. The chain recombines TRBV4-1 with TRBJ2-1; D might be TRBD1 (6 bases). Germline V gives CDR1 MGHRA, CDR2 YSYEKL. V lost 3 bases and J lost 8, with 23 bases in between. The CDR3 consists of 17 residues. The CDR3 sequence: CASSQKTGTQGRDEQFF. For the CDR3, the DNA is TGCGCCAGCAGCCAGAAGACAGGAACCCAGGGGCGCGATGAGCAGTTCTTC.

This clone showed up just a few times. The V call is TRBV19, the J call TRBJ1-2; 7 positions agree with TRBD1. V shed 4 bases and J 0 bases; nucleotides not matched to a gene: 5. This CDR3 spans 15 amino acids. Per germline, CDR1 LNHDA and CDR2 SQIVND (reference sequence). The CDR3 spells CASSTLDRPNYGYTF. The CDR3 DNA sequence: TGTGCCAGTAGTACTCTGGACAGGCCTAACTATGGCTACACCTTC.